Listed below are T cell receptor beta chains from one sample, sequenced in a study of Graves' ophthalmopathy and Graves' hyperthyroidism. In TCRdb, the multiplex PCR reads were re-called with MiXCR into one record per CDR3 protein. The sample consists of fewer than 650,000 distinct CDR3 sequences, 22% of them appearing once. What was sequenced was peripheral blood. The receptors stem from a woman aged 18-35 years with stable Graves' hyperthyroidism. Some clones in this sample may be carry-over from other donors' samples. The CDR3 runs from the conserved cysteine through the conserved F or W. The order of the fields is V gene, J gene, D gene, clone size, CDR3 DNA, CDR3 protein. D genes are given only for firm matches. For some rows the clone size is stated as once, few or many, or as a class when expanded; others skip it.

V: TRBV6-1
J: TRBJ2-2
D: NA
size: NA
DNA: TGTGCCAGCAACATCAGGGAGGCCACCGGGGAGCTGTTTTTT
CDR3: CASNIREATGELFF

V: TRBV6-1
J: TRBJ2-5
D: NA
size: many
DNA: TGTGCCAGCAGCTCCCATGGGCCTAAAGAGACCCAGTACTTC
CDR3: CASSSHGPKETQYF

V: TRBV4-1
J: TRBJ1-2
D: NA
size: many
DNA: TGCGCCAGCAGCCAAGATCTGGGCAGTGACATCTATGGCTACACCTTC
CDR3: CASSQDLGSDIYGYTF

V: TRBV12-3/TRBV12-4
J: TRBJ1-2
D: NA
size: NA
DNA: TGTGCCAGCAGTTACCGGGACCCTTACTATGGCTACACCTTC
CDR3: CASSYRDPYYGYTF

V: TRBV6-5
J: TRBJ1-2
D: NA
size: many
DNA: TGTGCCAGCAGCACAGGCTTGGACTATGGCTACACCTTC
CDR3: CASSTGLDYGYTF

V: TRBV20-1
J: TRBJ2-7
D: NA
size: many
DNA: TGCAGTGCTAGAGTGGGAGGCTACGAGCAGTACTTC
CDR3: CSARVGGYEQYF

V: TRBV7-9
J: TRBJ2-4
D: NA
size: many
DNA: TGTGCCAGCAGGATCAGGGAGGCGGACATTCAGTACTTC
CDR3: CASRIREADIQYF

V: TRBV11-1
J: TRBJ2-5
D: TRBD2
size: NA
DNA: TGTGCCAGCAGCCCAGGAGGTTTTCGGGGGGATTTACAAGAGACCCAGTACTTC
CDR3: CASSPGGFRGDLQETQYF

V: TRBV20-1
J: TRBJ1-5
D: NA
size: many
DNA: TGCAGTGCTAGAGAATCGGCGGGGGATCAGCCCCAGCATTTT
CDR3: CSARESAGDQPQHF

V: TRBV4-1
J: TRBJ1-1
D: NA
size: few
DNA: TGCGCCAGCGGCCCCGGTTTTCTGAACACTGAAGCTTTCTTT
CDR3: CASGPGFLNTEAFF

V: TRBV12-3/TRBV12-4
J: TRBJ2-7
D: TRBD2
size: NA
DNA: TGTGCCAGCAGTTTAAGGCTAGCGGGAGGCGAGCAGTACTTC
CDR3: CASSLRLAGGEQYF

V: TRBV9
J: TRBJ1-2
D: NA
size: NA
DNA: TGTGCCAGCAGCTCATACACCGGCTACACCTTC
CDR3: CASSSYTGYTF

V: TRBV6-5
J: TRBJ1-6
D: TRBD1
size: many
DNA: TGTGCCAGCAGTTACTCTAGCTTCGGGGACAGGTCAAAGTCACCCCTCCACTTT
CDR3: CASSYSSFGDRSKSPLHF

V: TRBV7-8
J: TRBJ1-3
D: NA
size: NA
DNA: TGTGCCAGCAGCCCGGGACGGATCTCTGGAAACACCATATATTTT
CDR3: CASSPGRISGNTIYF

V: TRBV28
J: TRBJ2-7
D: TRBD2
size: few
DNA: TGTGCCAGCAGTTTAGCGGGGGGCGGCCACGAGCAGTACTTC
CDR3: CASSLAGGGHEQYF

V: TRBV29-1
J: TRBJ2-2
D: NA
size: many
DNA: TGCAGCGTTGGAGAGGTGGACACCGGGGAGCTGTTTTTT
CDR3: CSVGEVDTGELFF

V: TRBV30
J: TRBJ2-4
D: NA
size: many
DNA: TGTGCCTGGGGCAGACTAGCCAAAAACATTCAGTACTTC
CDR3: CAWGRLAKNIQYF

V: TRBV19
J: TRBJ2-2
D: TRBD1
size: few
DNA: TGTGCCAGTAGTAGTCCAGGGGGCACCGGGGAGCTGTTTTTT
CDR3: CASSSPGGTGELFF

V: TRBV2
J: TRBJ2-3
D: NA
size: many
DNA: TGTGCCAGCAGTGAAGGGGGAGCGGCAGATACGCAGTATTTT
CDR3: CASSEGGAADTQYF

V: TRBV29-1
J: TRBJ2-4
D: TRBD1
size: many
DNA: TGCAGCGTGGAACAGGGGGCCAAAAACATTCAGTACTTC
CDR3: CSVEQGAKNIQYF

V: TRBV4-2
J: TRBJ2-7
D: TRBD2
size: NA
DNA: TGTGCCAGCAGCCAAGATTTTGGGACTAGCGTCTACGAGCAGTACTTC
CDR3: CASSQDFGTSVYEQYF

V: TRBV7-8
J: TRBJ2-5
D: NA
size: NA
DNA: TGTGCCAGCAGCTTACTCCAGGGACAAGAGACCCAGTACTTC
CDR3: CASSLLQGQETQYF

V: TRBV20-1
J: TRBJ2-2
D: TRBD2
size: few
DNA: TGCAGTGCTAGAGATCAGCGGGGGGCGAAGGCCGGGGAGCTGTTTTTT
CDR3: CSARDQRGAKAGELFF

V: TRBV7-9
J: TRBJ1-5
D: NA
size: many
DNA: TGTGCCAGCAGCTTAGGTCCGGGAAGGGGACAGCCCCAGCATTTT
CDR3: CASSLGPGRGQPQHF

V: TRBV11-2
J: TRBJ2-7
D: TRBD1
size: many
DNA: TGTGCCAGCAGCGCCCGACAGGGGCCATGGGAGTCCTACGAGCAGTACTTC
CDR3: CASSARQGPWESYEQYF

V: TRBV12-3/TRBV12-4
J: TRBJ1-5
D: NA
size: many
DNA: TGTGCCAGCAGTTTTGGGCAGGGGAGAGGAAATCAGCCCCAGCATTTT
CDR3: CASSFGQGRGNQPQHF

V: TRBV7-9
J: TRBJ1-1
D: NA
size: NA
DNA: TGTGCCAGCAGCAAGACCGGGACCGGGAACACTGAAGCTTTCTTT
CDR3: CASSKTGTGNTEAFF

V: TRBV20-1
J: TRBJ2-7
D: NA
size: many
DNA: TGCAGTGCTAGAGTTTACGGCTACGAGCAGTACTTC
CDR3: CSARVYGYEQYF

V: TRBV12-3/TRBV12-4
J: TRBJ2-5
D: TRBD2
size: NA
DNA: TGTGCCAGCAGGCCGACCGGGACTAGCACAGAGACCCAGTACTTC
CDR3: CASRPTGTSTETQYF

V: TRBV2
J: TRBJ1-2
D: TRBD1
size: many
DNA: TGTGCCAGCAGTGAATTGGGACAGTGGGGCTACACCTTC
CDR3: CASSELGQWGYTF

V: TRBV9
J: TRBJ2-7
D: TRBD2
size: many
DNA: TGTGCCAGCAGCGTAGATAGCGGGGCGACCTACGAGCAGTACTTC
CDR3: CASSVDSGATYEQYF

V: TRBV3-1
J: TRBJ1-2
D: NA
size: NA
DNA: TGTGCCAGCAGCCGGGTAAACTATGGCTACACCTTC
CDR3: CASSRVNYGYTF

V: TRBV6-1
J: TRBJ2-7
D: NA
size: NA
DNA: TGTGCCAGCAGTCGAGGGGGGATCTCCTACGAGCAGTACTTC
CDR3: CASSRGGISYEQYF

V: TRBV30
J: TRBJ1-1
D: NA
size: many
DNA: TGTGCCTGGAGTCCCCCGGGGGTGAACACTGAAGCTTTCTTT
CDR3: CAWSPPGVNTEAFF

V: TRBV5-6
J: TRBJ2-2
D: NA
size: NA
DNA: TGTGCCAGCAGCTTTGTGACAGGTCCGTCCGGGGAGCTGTTTTTT
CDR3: CASSFVTGPSGELFF

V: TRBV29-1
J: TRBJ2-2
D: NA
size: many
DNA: TGCAGCGTTGGAGCAACGACGAACACCGGGGAGCTGTTTTTT
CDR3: CSVGATTNTGELFF

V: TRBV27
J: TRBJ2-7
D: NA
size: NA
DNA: TGTGCCAGCAGTCCAAGGCCACACTACGAGCAGTACTTC
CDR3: CASSPRPHYEQYF

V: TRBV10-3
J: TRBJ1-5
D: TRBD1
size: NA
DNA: TGTGCCATCAGTGAGCGTGACGGGACAGGGGGCAATCAGCCCCAGCATTTT
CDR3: CAISERDGTGGNQPQHF

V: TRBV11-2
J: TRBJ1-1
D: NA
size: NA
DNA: TGTGCCAGCAGCCGACGGGCCAGCCGCGCTGAAGCTTTCTTT
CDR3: CASSRRASRAEAFF

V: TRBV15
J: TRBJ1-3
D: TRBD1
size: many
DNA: TGTGCCACCAGCAGAGTCAGACAGGGCGGAAACACCATATATTTT
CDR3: CATSRVRQGGNTIYF

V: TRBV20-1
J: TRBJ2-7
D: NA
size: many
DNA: TGCAGTGCCCGAGGGGGTCAGGGGTATGGATACGAGCAGTACTTC
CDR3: CSARGGQGYGYEQYF

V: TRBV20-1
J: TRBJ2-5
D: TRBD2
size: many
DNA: TGCAGTGCTAGTGGGCCCTCTGGCGGGAGGTGGGAGACCCAGTACTTC
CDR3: CSASGPSGGRWETQYF

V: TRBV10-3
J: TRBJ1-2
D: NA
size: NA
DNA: TGTGCCATCGGTACGGGGAACTATGGCTACACCTTC
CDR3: CAIGTGNYGYTF

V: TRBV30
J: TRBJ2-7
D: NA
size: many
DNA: TGTGCCTGGACCCAGAGCCGCGAGCAGTACTTC
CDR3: CAWTQSREQYF

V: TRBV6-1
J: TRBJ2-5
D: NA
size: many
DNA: TGTGCCAGCGGGTCGGGGACCCAGTACTTC
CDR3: CASGSGTQYF

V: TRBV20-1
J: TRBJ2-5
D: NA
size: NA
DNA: TGCAGTGCTCAGGCGACATTTCAAGAGACCCAGTACTTC
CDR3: CSAQATFQETQYF

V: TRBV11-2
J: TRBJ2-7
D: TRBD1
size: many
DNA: TGTGCCAGCAGCTTAAGGACAGGGGGTTCCTACGAGCAGTACTTC
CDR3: CASSLRTGGSYEQYF

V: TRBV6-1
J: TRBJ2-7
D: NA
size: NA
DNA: TGTGCCAGCAGTGAAACGGCTAGCTACGAGCAGTACTTC
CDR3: CASSETASYEQYF

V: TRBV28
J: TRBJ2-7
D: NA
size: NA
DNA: TGTGCCAGCAGCACCTCTCGGACAGTCTACGAGCAGTACTTC
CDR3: CASSTSRTVYEQYF